A single sample gave rise to the 25 T cell receptor beta chains below, sequenced in a study of PD-1 blockade in classical Hodgkin lymphoma (dated by TCRdb to about 2020). Reading the label with the study, this specimen's time point is: cycle 1 day 1 (C1D1), immediately before nivolumab initiation. All trial patients had relapsed after autologous stem cell transplantation, with cohorts A, B and C differing in prior brentuximab vedotin exposure. Libraries were built with the immunoSEQ multiplex PCR assay. TCRdb stores this immuneACCESS table with in-frame sequences only. Part of the clones is absent; in the studies checked, under half of the shortfall reflects unresolved V genes, and no reason is known for the rest. For this sample the table gives some 96,000 clones, of which roughly 90% were detected only once. The ten largest clones add up to 2.5% to 3.5% of the sample. Sample: peripheral blood mononuclear cells (PBMCs), taken at baseline. These receptors were taken from a human donor with classical Hodgkin lymphoma.

The rearrangement links TRBV11-1 to TRBJ1-5; D uncertain. The CDR3 is 17 amino acids. V lost 5 bases to trimming and J lost 3 bases, with 20 bases between them. Germline CDR1 reads SGHAT; CDR2 reads FQDESV (reference sequence). The CDR3 loop is CASSPPARYYYNQPQHF. CDR3 nucleotides: TGTGCCAGCAGCCCCCCCGCCAGGTACTACTACAATCAGCCCCAGCATTTT. Together with reference TRBV11-1 and TRBJ1-5, the CDR3 gives the full variable domain: EAEVAQSPRYKITEKSQAVAFWCDPISGHATLYWYRQILGQGPELLVQFQDESVVDDSQLPKDRFSAERLKGVDSTLKIQPAELGDSAMYLCASSPPARYYYNQPQHFGDGTRLSIL.

The rearrangement links TRBV5-1 to TRBJ2-2; D uncertain. The CDR3 sequence is 15 residues long. The germline V gene encodes CDR1 SGHRS and CDR2 YFSETQ. Trimming removed 0 bases at V and 0 bases at J, with 6 bases between. CDR3 residues: CASSLERTNTGELFF. Here the CDR3 DNA reads TGCGCCAGCAGCTTGGAACGGACGAACACCGGGGAGCTGTTTTTT.

The chain is built from TRBV9 and TRBJ1-4, with a tentative D call TRBD1 (5 bases). The germline V and J ends were trimmed by 5 bases and 5 bases, with 13 bases remaining between them. CDR1 SGDLS and CDR2 YYNGEE come from the germline V gene. CDR3 length equals 14 residues. This CDR3 reads CASSLDSINEKLFF. CDR3 nucleotides: TGTGCCAGCAGTCTAGACAGCATAAATGAAAAACTGTTTTTT.

The rearrangement joins TRBV6-6 to TRBJ2-3; 7 nucleotides agree with TRBD1. Germline CDR1 and CDR2: MNHNY and SVGAGI (reference sequence). The J segment lost 5 bases and the V segment lost 5 bases, leaving 7 bases of the junction unmatched. The CDR3 runs 14 residues. This CDR3 reads CASSPRDSKDTQYF. CDR3 DNA sequence: TGTGCCAGCAGTCCCCGGGACAGTAAAGATACGCAGTATTTT.

V and J are TRBV6-4 and TRBJ2-1; the D is unclear. The V end was cut by 6 bases, the J end by 7 bases, with 22 bases between. This CDR3 spans 16 amino acids. In germline, CDR1 is MRHNA, CDR2 SNTAGT. DNA of the CDR3: TGTGCCAGCAGCCTACTTTTAGCCAAAGGTCGGAATGAGCAGTTCTTC. It yields the protein CASSLLLAKGRNEQFF.

The J gene is TRBJ2-3, the V gene TRBV7-2, with 9 positions matching TRBD2. J gave up 4 bases and V 1 base, and 6 bases lay outside the gene matches. The CDR3 has 16 amino acids. The germline gives CDR1 SGHTA, CDR2 FQGNSA. The CDR3 sequence is CASSLDRAGGPDTQYF. The CDR3 DNA sequence: TGTGCCAGCAGCTTAGATCGGGCGGGAGGGCCAGATACGCAGTATTTT.

The chain carries TRBV27 and TRBJ1-2; 8 bases map to TRBD1. The CDR3 has 17 amino acids. With 1 base clipped from V and 4 bases from J, the junction kept 11 bases outside the gene matches. Germline V gene lookup returns CDR1 MNHEY and CDR2 SMNVEV (reference sequence). CDR3 region: CASSLYPSRTGSYGYTF. For the CDR3, the DNA is TGTGCCAGCAGTTTATACCCCTCCAGGACAGGGTCCTATGGCTACACCTTC.

V and J are TRBV11-2 and TRBJ2-7; TRBD1 aligns across 9 bases. CDR1 SGHAT and CDR2 FQNNGV come from the germline V gene. The trim removed 6 bases at V and 7 bases at J, leaving 13 bases unmatched. The CDR3 has 15 amino acids. CDR3 residues: CASRFGGQGSGEQYF. The CDR3 coding sequence is TGTGCCAGCAGATTTGGGGGACAGGGTTCGGGAGAGCAGTACTTC.

The CDR3 spells CASSGLGGLAYNEQFF. The DNA for the CDR3 is TGTGCCAGCAGCGGCCTGGGAGGACTAGCCTACAATGAGCAGTTCTTC. V and J are TRBV14 and TRBJ2-1, with 7 bases fitting TRBD2. With 5 bases clipped from V and 2 bases from J, the junction kept 9 bases outside the gene matches. CDR3 length: 16 amino acids. Looked up from germline, CDR1 is SGHDN and CDR2 is FVKESK.

The CDR3 sequence is CASSYGGSGNTIYF. The CDR3 nucleotides are TGTGCCAGCAGTTATGGGGGTTCTGGAAACACCATATATTTT. The chain has TRBV6-5 and TRBJ1-3; a weak D match, TRBD1 (5 bases). There are 14 residues in the CDR3. Trimming removed 3 bases at V and 1 base at J, with 7 bases between. Per the germline V gene, CDR1 is MNHEY and CDR2 is SVGAGI.

The chain is built from TRBV19 and TRBJ2-7; weak D call: TRBD1 (5 bases). CDR3 length: 16 amino acids. Germline V gives CDR1 LNHDA, CDR2 SQIVND (reference sequence). V was cut by 3 bases and J by 5 bases, with 20 bases left in between. CDR3 DNA sequence: TGTGCCAGTAGTATCCAAGTTGCTCTAGGGGCGGACGAGCAGTACTTC. As protein: CASSIQVALGADEQYF.

The chain employs TRBV2 and TRBJ2-6; D remains ambiguous. The germline V and J ends were trimmed by 4 bases and 1 base, with 8 bases remaining between them. This CDR3 contains 15 residues. Germline assignment: CDR1 SNHLY and CDR2 FYNNEI. This CDR3 is CASSAPRSGANVLTF. In DNA form, the CDR3 reads TGTGCCAGCAGTGCACCAAGGTCTGGGGCCAACGTCCTGACTTTC.

For the CDR3, the DNA is TGTGCCAGCAGCTTATCAGGACTAGCAGGACTAGCCAAAAACATTCAGTACTTC. Translation gives CASSLSGLAGLAKNIQYF. This rearrangement joins TRBV5-4 to TRBJ2-4, with TRBD2 matching over 8 bases. The CDR3 is 18 amino acids. V gave up 2 bases and J gave up 0 bases; unmatched junction bases: 10. CDR1 is SGHNT, CDR2 YYREEE, per germline (reference sequence). The entire variable domain, with the rest obtained from reference TRBV5-4 and TRBJ2-4, is as follows: ETGVTQSPTHLIKTRGQQVTLRCSSQSGHNTVSWYQQALGQGPQFIFQYYREEENGRGNFPPRFSGLQFPNYSSELNVNALELDDSALYLCASSLSGLAGLAKNIQYFGAGTRLSVL.

This clone has a single count. The rearrangement joins TRBV4-1 to TRBJ1-1; possible D gene TRBD1, 6 bases. This CDR3 has 14 amino acids. Germline loops: CDR1 MGHRA, CDR2 YSYEKL. Trimming removed 1 base from V and 4 bases from J, with 10 bases in between. The CDR3 coding sequence is TGCGCCAGCAGCCAAGCCACAGGGCCCACTGAAGCTTTCTTT. This translates into CASSQATGPTEAFF.

The chain combines TRBV27 with TRBJ2-2; TRBD1 matches at 10 bases. The ends lost 5 bases at V and 6 bases at J; junction bases unmatched: 6. Germline V gene sequence: CDR1 MNHEY, CDR2 SMNVEV (reference sequence). The CDR3 runs 15 residues. The CDR3 reads CASSHDRGRPGELFF. In nucleotides, the CDR3 is TGTGCCAGCAGTCATGACAGGGGGCGGCCCGGGGAGCTGTTTTTT.

The V and J genes are TRBV5-1 and TRBJ2-7; a possible D gene is TRBD2 (6 bases). This CDR3 has 12 amino acids. From germline, CDR1 is SGHRS and CDR2 YFSETQ. V lost 4 bases and J lost 3, with 8 bases in between. The CDR3 region is CASSETSYEQYF. CDR3 nucleotide sequence: TGCGCCAGCAGCGAGACTAGCTACGAGCAGTACTTC.

V is TRBV6-6 and J is TRBJ1-5, with D uncertain. Germline CDR1 MNHNY, CDR2 SVGAGI (reference sequence). The CDR3 contains 14 residues. V lost 0 bases, J lost 4 bases, and 7 bases lay in between. The CDR3 DNA reads as TGTGCCAGCAGTTACTCTGGGAAAAATCAGCCCCAGCATTTT. It codes for CASSYSGKNQPQHF.

J is TRBJ1-5 and V is TRBV30, with TRBD1 as a possible D gene (6 bases). The germline V gene has CDR1 GTSNPN and CDR2 SVGIG (reference sequence). The CDR3 spans 17 residues. V lost 3 bases and J lost 5, with 23 bases in between. In DNA, the CDR3 is TGTGCCTGGAGCCTGAAGGGCGCTCAGGGGTTCCATCAGCCCCAGCATTTT. The encoded protein is CAWSLKGAQGFHQPQHF.

The chain carries TRBV9 and TRBJ2-1, with 7 bases matching TRBD2. This CDR3 has 15 amino acids. Germline V CDR1 and CDR2: SGDLS, YYNGEE. V lost 4 bases and J lost 9; bases outside the gene matches: 13. In nucleotides, the CDR3 is TGTGCCAGCAGCAAAGGGTGGGAGGGCCTCTTTGAGCAGTTCTTC. It translates to CASSKGWEGLFEQFF.

The rearrangement links TRBV7-9 to TRBJ1-1, with no clear D. Deletions cut 3 bases from V and 5 bases from J, with 13 bases between. This CDR3 is built from 14 residues. Germline V gene sequence: CDR1 SEHNR, CDR2 FQNEAQ (reference sequence). The CDR3 protein is CASSLRRVRTEAFF. CDR3 DNA: TGTGCCAGCAGCTTGAGGAGAGTGAGGACTGAAGCTTTCTTT.

The rearrangement uses TRBV9 and TRBJ2-7, with 9 nucleotides matching TRBD1. The CDR3 covers 15 residues. Germline CDR1 is SGDLS and CDR2 is YYNGEE. The V gene end was trimmed by 2 bases and the J gene end by 2 bases; junction bases not matched to a gene: 5. The CDR3 loop is CASSVSGTGTYEQYF. CDR3 DNA sequence: TGTGCCAGCAGCGTTTCCGGGACAGGGACCTACGAGCAGTACTTC.

The rearrangement uses TRBV4-1 and TRBJ2-5, with TRBD1 identical over 7 bases. Germline lookup yields CDR1 MGHRA and CDR2 YSYEKL. The CDR3 is 14 residues long. V was clipped by 2 bases and J by 5 bases; unmatched bases: 5. The CDR3 reads CASSQPARGETQYF. The CDR3 DNA sequence: TGCGCCAGCAGCCAACCCGCCAGGGGGGAGACCCAGTACTTC.

This clone was found a few times. The V and J genes are TRBV20-1 and TRBJ1-1; D is unresolved. CDR3 length: 11 residues. The ends were cut back, 5 bases at V and 1 base at J, with 5 bases in the middle. The V gene's germline CDR1 is DFQATT and CDR2 SNEGSKA (reference sequence). Here the CDR3 reads CSALPNTEAFF. The CDR3 nucleotides read TGCAGTGCTTTACCGAACACTGAAGCTTTCTTT.

The V call is TRBV28, the J call TRBJ2-7; D not resolved. Germline-derived CDR1 and CDR2 are MDHEN and SYDVKM. This CDR3 has 14 amino acids. V was clipped by 3 bases and J by 0 bases, with 9 bases between them. DNA for the CDR3: TGTGCCAGCAGTTTGAGACGGTCCTCCTACGAGCAGTACTTC. It encodes CASSLRRSSYEQYF.

The chain has TRBV9 and TRBJ1-1, with TRBD1 identical over 9 bases. This CDR3 has 16 amino acids. V gave up 0 bases and J gave up 1 base; unmatched junction bases: 4. From germline, CDR1 is SGDLS and CDR2 YYNGEE. The CDR3 coding sequence is TGTGCCAGCAGCGTAGCTCTACAGGGGGCGAACACTGAAGCTTTCTTT. Translated: CASSVALQGANTEAFF.